Below, 14 T cell receptor beta chains from the same sample are listed, as sequenced in a study of radiation and T cells in renal cell carcinoma. Regarding treatment: treatment-naive control, cytoreductive nephrectomy. The assay was immunoSEQ multiplex PCR, and TCRdb's table has in-frame clones only and misses some. The sample records 14,000 to 15,000 clones, approximately 56% being singletons. The sample in question was tumor tissue, obtained from a patient whose treatment was nephrectomy without radiotherapy. The receptors stem from a man aged 55 to 70 with renal cell carcinoma.

The chain has TRBV2 and TRBJ2-5, with D perhaps given as TRBD1 or TRBD2 (7 bases each). Germline V gene lookup returns CDR1 SNHLY and CDR2 FYNNEI. This CDR3 comprises 17 residues. V gave up 10 bases and J gave up 1 base, with 25 bases separating them. Here the CDR3 DNA reads TGTGCCACCGGGACAGCGGAAGGACTAGGAGGCCAAGAGACCCAGTACTTC. It translates to CATGTAEGLGGQETQYF.

This clone was observed a few times. This chain connects TRBV15 to TRBJ1-1; 7 positions match TRBD1. Germline V CDR1 and CDR2: LNHNV, YYDKDF (reference sequence). V lost 6 bases, J lost 3 bases, and 10 bases stayed unmatched. The CDR3 spans 15 residues. CDR3 protein: CATRQDRWGYTEAFF. As DNA, the CDR3 is TGTGCCACCAGACAGGACAGGTGGGGGTACACTGAAGCTTTCTTT. Complete variable domain (other parts from reference TRBV15 and TRBJ1-1): DAMVIQNPRYQVTQFGKPVTLSCSQTLNHNVMYWYQQKSSQAPKLLFHYYDKDFNNEADTPDNFQSRRPNTSFCFLDIRSPGLGDTAMYLCATRQDRWGYTEAFFGQGTRLTVV.

This rearrangement joins TRBV10-3 to TRBJ2-7; TRBD2 aligns across 7 bases. J was trimmed by 6 bases and V by 8 bases; bases with no gene match: 4. The germline V gene has CDR1 ENHRY and CDR2 SYGVKD. This CDR3 is 11 amino acids long. The CDR3 reads CAIGRGGEQYF. Here the CDR3 DNA reads TGTGCCATCGGGAGGGGAGGCGAGCAGTACTTC.

The gene calls are TRBV29-1 and TRBJ2-7; possible D gene TRBD2, 5 bases. CDR1 and CDR2 (germline): SQVTM, ANQGSEA. Trimming pared 5 bases from V and 0 bases from J, leaving 14 bases between. The CDR3 consists of 14 residues. The CDR3 DNA follows: TGCAGCGTTTTAGAGCGGCTAACCTCCTACGAGCAGTACTTC. Translated: CSVLERLTSYEQYF.

The chain recombines TRBV6-1 with TRBJ2-1, with a weak D call TRBD1 (6 bases). Germline V gives CDR1 MNHNS, CDR2 SASEGT. This CDR3 has 15 amino acids. V lost 6 bases and J 9 bases, leaving 21 bases between the germline ends. CDR3 region: CASRFVGAGASEQFF. Here the CDR3 DNA reads TGTGCCAGCAGATTCGTCGGGGCAGGGGCTAGTGAGCAGTTCTTC.

This clone is labeled medium-sized. The chain combines TRBV11-2 with TRBJ1-1, with D uncertain. Germline assignment: CDR1 SGHAT and CDR2 FQNNGV. V was shortened by 5 bases and J by 1 base, with 8 bases between the two germline ends. The CDR3 spans 13 residues. CDR3 sequence reads: CASSRTKNTEAFF. DNA of the CDR3: TGTGCCAGCAGCCGAACCAAGAACACTGAAGCTTTCTTT.

This clone was seen once. The chain links TRBV9 to TRBJ2-5, with D possibly matching TRBD2 (5 bases). V was shortened by 0 bases and J by 5 bases, with 14 bases between the two germline ends. CDR1 and CDR2 from the germline V gene are SGDLS and YYNGEE. The CDR3 extends over 15 amino acids. CDR3 amino acids: CASSVEGLPYETQYF. Here the CDR3 DNA reads TGTGCCAGCAGCGTAGAAGGACTCCCTTACGAGACCCAGTACTTC.

This chain connects TRBV9 to TRBJ2-7, with 7 bases that match TRBD2. From germline, CDR1 is SGDLS and CDR2 YYNGEE. This CDR3 is built from 14 residues. The V segment lost 4 bases and the J segment 7 bases; nucleotides outside the gene matches: 11. The CDR3 nucleotides are TGTGCCAGCAGCACCACTAGCGCATCGAAAGAGCAGTACTTC. The encoded protein is CASSTTSASKEQYF.

This chain joins TRBV9 and TRBJ1-1; the D gene is possibly TRBD1 (6 bases). Germline CDR1 SGDLS, CDR2 YYNGEE. V lost 2 bases and J 1 base, leaving 12 bases between the germline ends. The CDR3 runs 15 residues. CDR3 sequence reads: CASSVTGHANTEAFF. The CDR3 coding sequence is TGTGCCAGCAGCGTTACGGGACACGCGAACACTGAAGCTTTCTTT.

Note on this clone: Other DNA sequences of this sample code for an identical CDR3. V gene TRBV28 combines with J gene TRBJ2-7, with TRBD1 matching over 7 bases. The CDR3 is 14 residues long. CDR1 is MDHEN, CDR2 SYDVKM, per germline. V was pared by 6 bases and J by 0 bases, with 5 bases of the junction left unmatched. CDR3 amino acids: CASSQTGSSYEQYF. The CDR3 DNA reads TGTGCCAGCAGCCAGACAGGGAGCTCCTACGAGCAGTACTTC.

This clone was counted once. The V call is TRBV7-2, the J call TRBJ2-7, with D possibly TRBD2 on 6 matching bases. The germline V and J ends were trimmed by 2 bases and 6 bases, with 14 bases remaining between them. The CDR3 has 14 amino acids. Germline V gene lookup returns CDR1 SGHTA and CDR2 FQGNSA. Here the CDR3 reads CASSLIAGPSEQYF. The CDR3 DNA sequence: TGTGCCAGCAGCTTAATCGCGGGGCCATCCGAGCAGTACTTC.

This clone was recorded a few times. The chain uses TRBV4-2 and TRBJ2-7; a weak D match, TRBD2 (5 bases). V was pared by 5 bases and J by 6 bases, with 20 bases between. Germline V gene sequence: CDR1 LGHNA, CDR2 YNFKEQ. The CDR3 consists of 15 residues. The CDR3 loop is CASSATRTNLREQYF. Here the CDR3 DNA reads TGTGCCAGCAGCGCCACTAGAACGAATCTCCGCGAGCAGTACTTC.

In its sample, this clone was seen once. The genes are TRBV28 and TRBJ1-5; D is uncertain. CDR3 length: 13 residues. Trimming removed 1 base at V and 6 bases at J, with 7 bases between. Germline V lookup: CDR1 MDHEN, CDR2 SYDVKM. The CDR3 DNA reads TGTGCCAGCAGTTTATCTCGGGTTCAGCCCCAGCATTTT. Translating it yields CASSLSRVQPQHF.

The V and J genes are TRBV6-5 and TRBJ1-3; perhaps TRBD1 as D (6 bases). This CDR3 region has 15 residues. Germline lookup yields CDR1 MNHEY and CDR2 SVGAGI. V gave up 5 bases and J gave up 10 bases, with 21 bases separating them. The CDR3 spells CASSISSTGMGTIYF. DNA for the CDR3: TGTGCCAGCAGTATTTCGTCGACAGGCATGGGGACCATATATTTT.